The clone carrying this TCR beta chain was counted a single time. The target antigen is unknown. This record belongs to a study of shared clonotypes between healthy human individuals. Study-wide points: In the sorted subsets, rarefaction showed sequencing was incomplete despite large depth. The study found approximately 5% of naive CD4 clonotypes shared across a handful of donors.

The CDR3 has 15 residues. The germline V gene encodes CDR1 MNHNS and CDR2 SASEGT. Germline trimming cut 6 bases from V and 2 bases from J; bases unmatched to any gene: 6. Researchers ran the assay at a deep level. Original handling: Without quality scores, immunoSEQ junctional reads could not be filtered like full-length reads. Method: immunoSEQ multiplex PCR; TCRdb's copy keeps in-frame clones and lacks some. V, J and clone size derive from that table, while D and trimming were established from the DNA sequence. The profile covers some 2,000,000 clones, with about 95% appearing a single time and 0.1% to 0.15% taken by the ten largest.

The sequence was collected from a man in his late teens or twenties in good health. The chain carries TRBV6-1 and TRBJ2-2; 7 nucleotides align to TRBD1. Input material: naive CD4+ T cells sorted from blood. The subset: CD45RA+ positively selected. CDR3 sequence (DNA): TGTGCCAGCAGAAGGACAGGCACCAACACCGGGGAGCTGTTTTTT. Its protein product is CASRRTGTNTGELFF.